The clone carrying this T cell receptor (beta chain) showed up just a few times. The target antigen is unknown. This CDR3 has 17 residues. CDR1 SGDLS and CDR2 YYNGEE come from the germline V gene. Germline trimming cut 0 bases from V and 1 base from J; bases unmatched to any gene: 6. This entry comes from a study of beta chain features in type 1 diabetes. Study at large: Analysis included around 110,000,000 sorted cells drawn from all samples.

Expressed TCRB transcripts were sequenced because the isolated RNA had all been reverse transcribed beforehand. Assay used: immunoSEQ multiplex PCR; TCRdb lists only in-frame clones, some missing. The table shows under 500,000 clones, with roughly 31% occurring only once. The study, taken as a whole, reports: When VDJ junctions were examined, type 1 diabetes patients showed fewer insertions and more deletions.

The TCR sequence derives from a man between 18 and 29 years old in good health. The chain has TRBV9 and TRBJ2-3; 9 bases fit TRBD2. Input material: naive CD4+ T cells from blood. The CDR3 is CASSVASAGGRTDTQYF. For the CDR3, the DNA is TGTGCCAGCAGCGTAGCGAGTGCGGGAGGGCGCACAGATACGCAGTATTTT.